This T cell receptor beta chain was captured in a study of blood T cell repertoires in COVID-19. Study in general: Italy, Spain and the United States were the sources of the convalescent and acute COVID-19 samples. PBMCs, B-cell-depleted T cells, or T cells provided the cDNA or gDNA that made up the material.

This clone was seen a single time. The germline gives CDR1 SGHRS, CDR2 YFSETQ. Deletions cut 4 bases from V and 6 bases from J, with 14 bases between. This CDR3 region has 13 residues. Profiled with immunoSEQ multiplex PCR; TCRdb holds only in-frame clones, not every one. The sample has 250,000 or so clones, roughly 86% seen once. The sequence was obtained from a woman in her sixties or seventies with COVID-19, enrolled during active disease. The rearrangement links TRBV5-1 to TRBJ2-7; D may be TRBD1 (6 bases). Sequencing was done on a sample of peripheral blood. The DNA for the CDR3 is TGCGCCAGCAGCCGGGACATGCAGAGCGAGCAGTACTTC. It codes for CASSRDMQSEQYF.